The 31 T cell receptor beta chains in this list originate from one sample, sequenced in a study of cytomegalovirus exposure and HLA in healthy donors. The repertoire was sequenced with immunoSEQ multiplex PCR; TCRdb's copy has only in-frame clones and lacks some. The repertoire holds more than 90,000 clones, with 85% to 95% as singletons. Sequences were obtained from PBMCs. The receptors were gathered from a woman under 40 in good health and CMV-seropositive.

The V and J genes are TRBV4-2 and TRBJ2-7, with D uncertain. V lost 1 base, J lost 0 bases, and 13 bases lay in between. Germline CDR1 reads LGHNA; CDR2 reads YNFKEQ. This CDR3 region has 16 residues. The CDR3 sequence: CASSQVGTASSYEQYF. CDR3 coding DNA: TGTGCCAGCAGCCAAGTGGGCACGGCCAGCTCCTACGAGCAGTACTTC.

This sequence joins TRBV9 and TRBJ2-3; D call uncertain. Deletions cut 3 bases from V and 2 bases from J, with 22 bases between. The CDR3 extends over 18 amino acids. Germline V gene sequence: CDR1 SGDLS, CDR2 YYNGEE. CDR3 sequence reads: CASSAQNDIGYDTDTQYF. The CDR3 DNA sequence: TGTGCCAGCAGCGCACAGAACGACATTGGGTACGACACAGATACGCAGTATTTT.

V usage is TRBV6-6 and J usage is TRBJ2-7; D is unclear. Looked up from germline, CDR1 is MNHNY and CDR2 is SVGAGI (reference sequence). Trimming removed 6 bases at V and 3 bases at J, with 9 bases between. This CDR3 region has 12 residues. CDR3 in DNA: TGTGCCAGCAGCGAGAACTTCTACGAGCAGTACTTC. Protein product: CASSENFYEQYF.

V and J are TRBV9 and TRBJ2-5, with D possibly TRBD1 on 6 matching bases. The CDR3 covers 13 residues. Germline CDR1 SGDLS, CDR2 YYNGEE. Trimming removed 3 bases at V and 0 bases at J, with 6 bases between. This CDR3 is CASSDRDQETQYF. CDR3 DNA: TGTGCCAGCAGCGACAGGGACCAAGAGACCCAGTACTTC.

The gene calls are TRBV19 and TRBJ2-4; D is perhaps TRBD2 (5 bases). Germline CDR1 LNHDA, CDR2 SQIVND (reference sequence). This CDR3 is 13 amino acids long. V lost 5 bases to trimming and J lost 8 bases, with 13 bases between them. CDR3 sequence reads: CASSVYAGDIQYF. Written as DNA, the CDR3 is TGTGCCAGTAGTGTATATGCCGGGGACATTCAGTACTTC.

V gene TRBV7-8 combines with J gene TRBJ1-1; no definite D call. The CDR3 extends over 11 amino acids. In germline, CDR1 is SGHVS, CDR2 FQNEAQ. V dropped 1 base and J dropped 7 bases, with 4 bases sitting between them. CDR3 DNA: TGTGCCAGCAGCTTAGTCGGTGAAGCTTTCTTT. Its protein is CASSLVGEAFF.

The chain links TRBV4-3 to TRBJ2-7; the match to TRBD1 covers 7 bases. This CDR3 region has 15 residues. After removal of 3 bases from V and 3 bases from J, the junction contained 8 bases not matched to a gene. Germline V gives CDR1 LGHNA, CDR2 YSLEER. CDR3 in amino acids: CASSQVPGQYYEQYF. The CDR3 region has the DNA TGCGCCAGCAGCCAGGTCCCGGGACAGTACTACGAGCAGTACTTC.

The chain joins TRBV7-9 to TRBJ2-7, with D perhaps matching TRBD1 (6 bases). Germline values: CDR1 SEHNR, CDR2 FQNEAQ (reference sequence). Between the trimmed V and J ends, which lost 4 bases and 3 bases, there was a span of 19 bases. CDR3 size: 16 residues. In DNA form, the CDR3 reads TGTGCCAGCAGCTCATACTCGGGACAAGCCTACTACGAGCAGTACTTC. Amino acids: CASSSYSGQAYYEQYF.

This chain links TRBV7-3 with TRBJ2-1; perhaps TRBD1 as D (5 bases). Per the germline V gene, CDR1 is SGHTA and CDR2 is FQGTGA. The CDR3 is made up of 12 amino acids. The V gene lost 5 bases and the J gene lost 8 bases, with 10 bases spanning the gap. The CDR3 DNA reads as TGTGCCAGCAGCCGTTTAGGGGATGAGCAGTTCTTC. Translation gives CASSRLGDEQFF.

The rearrangement links TRBV19 to TRBJ2-1, with D uncertain. This CDR3 has 15 amino acids. CDR1 LNHDA and CDR2 SQIVND come from the germline V gene (reference sequence). With 1 base removed from V and 2 bases from J, the gap between germline ends came to 9 bases. The DNA for the CDR3 is TGTGCCAGTAGTATAGTTGAGCGCGCCTACAATGAGCAGTTCTTC. It encodes CASSIVERAYNEQFF.

The rearrangement uses TRBV10-3 and TRBJ2-5, with TRBD2 identical over 10 bases. The CDR3 totals 14 residues. The germline gives CDR1 ENHRY, CDR2 SYGVKD. V lost 4 bases and J lost 7; bases outside the gene matches: 6. CDR3 bases: TGTGCCATCAGTGGGACTAGCGGCCTCGGGACCCAGTACTTC. Protein sequence: CAISGTSGLGTQYF.

The chain has TRBV29-1 and TRBJ2-1, with 13 bases lining up with TRBD2. CDR3 length: 14 residues. The germline V gene encodes CDR1 SQVTM and CDR2 ANQGSEA. The junction had 15 bases not matched to a gene; V was cut back by 7 bases and J by 15 bases. The CDR3 nucleotides read TGCAGCGCGACCGGGACTAGCGGGACGTTGGGGGTGTTCTTC. Translation gives CSATGTSGTLGVFF.

V is TRBV10-3 and J is TRBJ1-1, with D possibly being TRBD1 (5 bases). The germline V gene encodes CDR1 ENHRY and CDR2 SYGVKD. This CDR3 spans 15 amino acids. V was shortened by 6 bases and J by 0 bases, with 14 bases between the two germline ends. CDR3 loop: CAIRDPGLLNTEAFF. CDR3 coding DNA: TGTGCCATCAGAGACCCGGGACTGTTGAACACTGAAGCTTTCTTT.

This clone showed up just once. This chain connects TRBV25-1 to TRBJ2-5, with D perhaps matching TRBD1 (6 bases). This CDR3 is built from 15 residues. V shed 2 bases and J shed 5 bases, with 15 bases lying between them. Germline V gives CDR1 MGHDK, CDR2 SYGVNS. CDR3 nucleotides: TGTGCCAGCAGTGAAACGCAACAGGGTCGGGAGACCCAGTACTTC. Protein sequence: CASSETQQGRETQYF.

The V call is TRBV5-6, the J call TRBJ2-7; TRBD1 agrees at 8 bases. V dropped 1 base and J dropped 2; count of bases not matched to a gene: 5. The germline CDR1 and CDR2 sequences are SGHDT and YYEEEE. The CDR3 sequence is 15 residues long. The CDR3: CASSLYRDRTYEQYF. In nucleotides, the CDR3 is TGTGCCAGCAGCTTGTATCGGGACAGGACCTACGAGCAGTACTTC.

The J gene is TRBJ1-2, the V gene TRBV18; possibly TRBD1 for D (5 bases). Trimming pared 8 bases from V and 5 bases from J, leaving 12 bases between. Germline CDR1 and CDR2: KGHSH and LQKENI. The CDR3 loop spans 12 amino acids. CDR3 sequence (DNA): TGTGCCAGCAACGACAGACCTTATGGCTACACCTTC. It encodes CASNDRPYGYTF.

This clone was seen once. This sequence joins TRBV5-1 and TRBJ2-7; 8 bases map to TRBD2. Germline CDR1 and CDR2: SGHRS and YFSETQ. V dropped 2 bases and J dropped 6; count of bases not matched to a gene: 10. The CDR3 loop spans 15 amino acids. The CDR3 is CASSFSGNFGVEQYF. In DNA, the CDR3 is TGCGCCAGCAGCTTTAGCGGGAACTTTGGCGTCGAGCAGTACTTC.

This clone occurred a few times. V gene TRBV19 combines with J gene TRBJ2-3, with D possibly matching TRBD2 (6 bases). CDR3 length equals 13 residues. The germline CDR1 and CDR2 sequences are LNHDA and SQIVND (reference sequence). Between the trimmed V and J ends, which lost 9 bases and 0 bases, there was a span of 10 bases. Here the CDR3 DNA reads TGTGCCAGCGGGAGAGGGAGCACAGATACGCAGTATTTT. Translation: CASGRGSTDTQYF.

The gene calls are TRBV18 and TRBJ2-7, with D possibly TRBD1 on 5 matching bases. The CDR3 is made up of 16 amino acids. Trimming stripped 1 base from V and 0 bases from J, with 13 bases between. Germline CDR1 and CDR2: KGHSH and LQKENI. The CDR3 spells CASSPLETENSYEQYF. In DNA, the CDR3 is TGTGCCAGCTCACCACTGGAGACAGAAAACTCCTACGAGCAGTACTTC.

V is TRBV7-9 and J is TRBJ2-7; TRBD1 agrees at 9 bases. CDR1 SEHNR and CDR2 FQNEAQ come from the germline V gene (reference sequence). V lost 4 bases to trimming and J lost 3 bases; unmatched junction nucleotides: 4. The length of the CDR3 is 14 residues. This chain's CDR3 is CASSSQGAYYEQYF. The CDR3, as DNA: TGTGCCAGCAGCTCACAGGGGGCTTACTACGAGCAGTACTTC.

The V gene is TRBV11-2, the J gene TRBJ2-5; no clear D gene. The CDR3 contains 14 residues. CDR1 and CDR2 (germline): SGHAT, FQNNGV. Trimming removed 2 bases at V and 2 bases at J, with 9 bases between. CDR3 bases: TGTGCCAGCAGCTTAAACACAGTACAAGAGACCCAGTACTTC. Translated, it gives CASSLNTVQETQYF.

The chain carries TRBV4-3 and TRBJ2-7; 10 nucleotides line up with TRBD2. The junction had 14 bases not matched to a gene; V was cut back by 0 bases and J by 6 bases. Looked up from germline, CDR1 is LGHNA and CDR2 is YSLEER. This CDR3 spans 18 amino acids. In DNA form, the CDR3 reads TGCGCCAGCAGCCAAGATCTTTTGCTAGCGGGAGACCAGGGCGAGCAGTACTTC. Protein product: CASSQDLLLAGDQGEQYF.

The rearrangement uses TRBV28 and TRBJ1-2, with a tentative D call TRBD1 (5 bases). With 4 bases removed from V and 8 bases from J, the gap between germline ends came to 23 bases. Germline V lookup: CDR1 MDHEN, CDR2 SYDVKM. The CDR3 has 16 residues. In nucleotides, the CDR3 is TGTGCCAGCAGTTCGGTTGACAGCGGGTACGTGGGCGGCTACACCTTC. Encoded protein: CASSSVDSGYVGGYTF.

V usage is TRBV2 and J usage is TRBJ2-3, with 7 bases matching TRBD1. The CDR3 has 14 residues. Per the germline V gene, CDR1 is SNHLY and CDR2 is FYNNEI. J gave up 1 base and V 7 bases, and 5 bases lay outside the gene matches. In DNA, the CDR3 is TGTGCCAGCATCTTAGGGGGCGGCACAGATACGCAGTATTTT. Translating gives CASILGGGTDTQYF.

The chain couples TRBV6-6 to TRBJ2-1; TRBD2 is a possible D gene (5 bases). CDR1 is MNHNY, CDR2 SVGAGI, per germline (reference sequence). The CDR3 is 15 amino acids. The V end lost 6 bases, the J end lost 6 bases, and 18 bases lay between the germline ends. The CDR3 is CASSPPGLQFNEQFF. In DNA form, the CDR3 reads TGTGCCAGCAGCCCCCCGGGGTTACAATTCAATGAGCAGTTCTTC.

The chain carries TRBV6-6 and TRBJ2-2; maybe TRBD1 (6 bases). The CDR3 extends over 16 amino acids. V was trimmed by 2 bases and J by 5 bases, leaving 15 bases between them. Looked up from germline, CDR1 is MNHNY and CDR2 is SVGAGI (reference sequence). CDR3 sequence reads: CASSYVQGGGTGELFF. CDR3 DNA: TGTGCCAGCAGTTACGTCCAAGGGGGTGGTACCGGGGAGCTGTTTTTT.

The chain employs TRBV19 and TRBJ2-3; no definite D call. The CDR3 contains 14 residues. V shed 3 bases and J shed 4 bases, with 11 bases lying between them. The germline CDR1 and CDR2 sequences are LNHDA and SQIVND (reference sequence). The CDR3 reads CASSIAVPADTQYF. The CDR3 region has the DNA TGTGCCAGTAGTATCGCCGTCCCGGCAGATACGCAGTATTTT.

V usage is TRBV12-5 and J usage is TRBJ2-1, with TRBD2 matching 9 bases. V was clipped by 5 bases and J by 6 bases; unmatched bases: 14. The CDR3 length is 17 residues. Germline lookup yields CDR1 LGHNT and CDR2 FRNRAP. The CDR3 sequence: CASGPPKAGGWPNEQFF. The CDR3 DNA follows: TGTGCTAGTGGTCCTCCTAAAGCGGGAGGATGGCCCAATGAGCAGTTCTTC.

J is TRBJ2-1 and V is TRBV7-2, with TRBD2 identical over 10 bases. The ends lost 3 bases at V and 7 bases at J; junction bases unmatched: 6. CDR1 is SGHTA, CDR2 FQGNSA, per germline. CDR3 size: 15 residues. The CDR3 DNA follows: TGTGCCAGCAGCTTGCTAGCGGGAGAAATAAATGAGCAGTTCTTC. This translates into CASSLLAGEINEQFF.

This chain connects TRBV19 to TRBJ2-5; 10 nucleotides match TRBD2. CDR3 length equals 15 residues. The germline V gene encodes CDR1 LNHDA and CDR2 SQIVND (reference sequence). V lost 5 bases, J lost 5 bases, and 8 bases stayed unmatched. The chain's CDR3 is CASSLSSGSWETQYF. CDR3 in DNA: TGTGCCAGTAGTCTTTCTAGCGGGAGTTGGGAGACCCAGTACTTC.

The genes are TRBV11-2 and TRBJ2-7; 7 nucleotides match TRBD2. CDR3 length equals 16 residues. The germline gives CDR1 SGHAT, CDR2 FQNNGV. With V trimmed by 4 bases and J by 5 bases, 14 bases remained unmatched. This chain's CDR3 is CASSWKNRGLEDEQYF. The CDR3 bases are TGTGCCAGCAGCTGGAAAAACCGAGGACTAGAGGACGAGCAGTACTTC.